A selection of T cell receptor beta chains follows, all from one sample in a study of response to subunit inactivated influenza vaccine. TCRdb used MiXCR to reprocess the RT-PCR reads, holding one entry per CDR3 protein. The sample holds approximately 160,000 distinct CDR3 sequences, approximately 12% seen once. The specimen comprised CD8+ T cells sorted from PBMCs, sampled around 25 months after vaccination. All receptors come from a man aged 50-75 years who received an inactivated influenza vaccine. CDR3s include the opening cysteine and the closing phenylalanine or tryptophan. A D gene is named only where the DNA matches it firmly. Clone size is given for some rows only: seen once, a few or many times, or a class if the clone is expanded.

>TRBV7-2|TRBJ2-1|few|-
CASSLGGHEQFF
TGTGCCAGCAGCTTAGGGGGGCATGAGCAGTTCTTC
>TRBV27|TRBJ2-2|few|TRBD2
CASSLSSGGLGGELFF
TGTGCCAGCAGTTTATCTAGCGGGGGCTTGGGTGGGGAGCTGTTTTTT
>TRBV27|TRBJ2-1|-|-
CASNSRASSYNEQFF
TGTGCCAGCAACTCGCGGGCTAGCTCCTACAATGAGCAGTTCTTC
>TRBV27|TRBJ2-7|few|TRBD2
CASSFRAGLYEQYF
TGTGCCAGCAGTTTCCGAGCGGGATTATACGAGCAGTACTTC
>TRBV24-1|TRBJ2-1|-|-
CATSDSGQHNEHFF
TGTGCCACCAGTGATTCAGGACAGCACAATGAGCATTTCTTC
>TRBV5-5|TRBJ2-3|many|-
CASSAGPFSTDTQYF
TGTGCCAGCAGCGCCGGACCATTTAGCACAGATACGCAGTATTTT
>TRBV20-1|TRBJ2-7|many|-
CSARDAAGSSPTYEQYF
TGCAGTGCTAGAGATGCCGCAGGGAGTTCCCCTACCTACGAGCAGTACTTC
>TRBV28|TRBJ2-7|-|TRBD1
CASFGTGEYEQYF
TGTGCCAGTTTCGGGACAGGGGAATACGAGCAGTACTTC
>TRBV28|TRBJ2-2|-|-
CASADTGELFF
TGTGCCAGCGCCGACACCGGGGAGCTGTTTTTT
>TRBV7-7|TRBJ2-2|-|TRBD1
CASSRDRGTGELFF
TGTGCCAGCAGCAGGGACAGGGGGACCGGGGAGCTGTTTTTT
>TRBV5-1|TRBJ1-5|-|-
CASSWEGRLGNQPQHF
TGCGCCAGCAGCTGGGAAGGGAGGCTGGGCAATCAGCCCCAGCATTTT
>TRBV9|TRBJ2-3|-|-
CASSAVIKAKGTDTQYF
TGTGCCAGCAGCGCCGTAATCAAGGCGAAAGGGACAGATACGCAGTATTTT
>TRBV20-1|TRBJ2-7|few|-
CSARDLTESYEQYF
TGCAGTGCTAGAGATCTCACGGAATCCTACGAGCAGTACTTC
>TRBV12-3/TRBV12-4|TRBJ2-1|many|TRBD2
CASSSAGVPYNEQFF
TGTGCCAGCAGTTCCGCGGGGGTCCCCTACAATGAGCAGTTCTTC
>TRBV12-3/TRBV12-4|TRBJ2-1|-|TRBD2
CASSLPAGGPGNEQFF
TGTGCCAGCAGTCTCCCAGCGGGAGGGCCGGGAAATGAGCAGTTCTTC
>TRBV20-1|TRBJ1-5|many|TRBD1
CSASLQGGDQPQHF
TGCAGTGCTAGTTTACAGGGGGGAGATCAGCCCCAGCATTTT